The present T cell receptor (beta chain) was sequenced within a study of T cell responses to AZD1222 COVID-19 vaccine. Overall study results and limits: Baseline serostatus was positive in only six or seven AZD1222 recipients.

As concerns this clone: Antigen specificity is unknown.

The V and J ends lost 3 bases and 1 base respectively, with 10 bases between them. The CDR3 runs 15 residues. Germline V gene lookup returns CDR1 KGHSH and CDR2 LQKENI. Repertoires were generated with immunoSEQ multiplex PCR, while TCRdb's copy carries only in-frame clones and drops some. The data show over 130,000 clones, approximately 90% seen once. The source is an adult who received the AZD1222 COVID-19 vaccine. This chain joins TRBV18 and TRBJ2-1; D perhaps matches TRBD1 (6 bases). The sample consisted of peripheral blood, taken 28 days after the second AZD1222 dose. The CDR3 DNA reads as TGTGCCAGCTCACCTAGACAGGCTTCCTACAATGAGCAGTTCTTC. Its translation is CASSPRQASYNEQFF.